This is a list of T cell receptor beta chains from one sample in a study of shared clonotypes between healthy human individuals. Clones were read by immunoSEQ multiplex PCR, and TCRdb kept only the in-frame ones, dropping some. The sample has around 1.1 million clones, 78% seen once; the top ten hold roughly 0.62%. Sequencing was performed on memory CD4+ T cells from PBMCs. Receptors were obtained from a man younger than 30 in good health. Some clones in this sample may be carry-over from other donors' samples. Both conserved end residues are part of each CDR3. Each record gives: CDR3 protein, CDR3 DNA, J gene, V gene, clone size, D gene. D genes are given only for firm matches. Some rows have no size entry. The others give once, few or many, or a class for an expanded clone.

cdr3_aa: CASTNTGQGPFSYEQYF
cdr3_nt: TGTGCCAGCACCAATACGGGACAGGGCCCCTTCTCCTACGAGCAGTACTTC
j_call: TRBJ2-7
v_call: TRBV11-2
clone_size: .
d_call: TRBD1

cdr3_aa: CSVRQGGAEAFF
cdr3_nt: TGCAGCGTTCGACAGGGGGGCGCTGAAGCTTTCTTT
j_call: TRBJ1-1
v_call: TRBV29-1
clone_size: once
d_call: TRBD1

cdr3_aa: CASSPLAGIGELFF
cdr3_nt: TGTGCCAGCAGCCCCTTAGCGGGAATAGGGGAGCTGTTTTTT
j_call: TRBJ2-2
v_call: TRBV9
clone_size: .
d_call: TRBD2

cdr3_aa: CASSELKRVEETQYF
cdr3_nt: TGCGCCAGCAGTGAGTTGAAGCGGGTAGAAGAGACCCAGTACTTC
j_call: TRBJ2-5
v_call: TRBV10-1
clone_size: .
d_call: .

cdr3_aa: CASASGRAGDTQYF
cdr3_nt: TGTGCTAGTGCCTCAGGGCGGGCGGGAGATACGCAGTATTTT
j_call: TRBJ2-3
v_call: TRBV12-5
clone_size: once
d_call: .

cdr3_aa: CASSLGSGVYEQYF
cdr3_nt: TGTGCCAGCAGCTTAGGGTCGGGGGTCTACGAGCAGTACTTC
j_call: TRBJ2-7
v_call: TRBV7-9
clone_size: .
d_call: .

cdr3_aa: CASSNRRVPYEQYF
cdr3_nt: TGTGCCAGCAGCAATAGGAGGGTCCCCTACGAGCAGTACTTC
j_call: TRBJ2-7
v_call: TRBV21-1
clone_size: .
d_call: .

cdr3_aa: CASSLEGLANNEQFF
cdr3_nt: TGTGCCAGCAGCTTGGAGGGACTAGCGAACAATGAGCAGTTCTTC
j_call: TRBJ2-1
v_call: TRBV5-4
clone_size: .
d_call: TRBD2

cdr3_aa: CASSDRLIKQFF
cdr3_nt: TGTGCCAGCAGCGACAGGTTGATTAAGCAGTTCTTC
j_call: TRBJ2-1
v_call: TRBV7-8
clone_size: few
d_call: .

cdr3_aa: CASSFQGGGETQYF
cdr3_nt: TGTGCCAGCAGTTTCCAGGGAGGAGGCGAGACCCAGTACTTC
j_call: TRBJ2-5
v_call: TRBV7-2
clone_size: many
d_call: .

cdr3_aa: CASSVSSGTYEQYF
cdr3_nt: TGTGCCAGCAGCGTATCTAGCGGGACCTACGAGCAGTACTTC
j_call: TRBJ2-7
v_call: TRBV9
clone_size: .
d_call: TRBD2

cdr3_aa: CASSRGTSRASKKLFF
cdr3_nt: TGTGCCAGTAGTAGAGGGACATCTCGAGCCTCGAAAAAACTGTTTTTT
j_call: TRBJ1-4
v_call: TRBV19
clone_size: .
d_call: .

cdr3_aa: CASSNFRDRGTEAFF
cdr3_nt: TGTGCCAGCTCAAATTTCCGGGACAGGGGCACTGAAGCTTTCTTT
j_call: TRBJ1-1
v_call: TRBV18
clone_size: .
d_call: TRBD1

cdr3_aa: CASKDRISTDTQYF
cdr3_nt: TGTGCCAGCAAGGACAGGATCTCCACAGATACGCAGTATTTT
j_call: TRBJ2-3
v_call: TRBV25-1
clone_size: .
d_call: TRBD1

cdr3_aa: CASSLRVNTGELFF
cdr3_nt: TGTGCCAGCAGCTTAAGGGTGAACACCGGGGAGCTGTTTTTT
j_call: TRBJ2-2
v_call: TRBV11-1
clone_size: .
d_call: .

cdr3_aa: CASSLGTAGANVLTF
cdr3_nt: TGTGCCAGCAGCCTAGGGACAGCTGGGGCCAACGTCCTGACTTTC
j_call: TRBJ2-6
v_call: TRBV7-9
clone_size: .
d_call: TRBD1

cdr3_aa: CASSLQRYNEQFF
cdr3_nt: TGTGCCAGCAGCTTACAACGGTACAATGAGCAGTTCTTC
j_call: TRBJ2-1
v_call: TRBV7-9
clone_size: .
d_call: .

cdr3_aa: CASSSKRFNTEAFF
cdr3_nt: TGTGCCAGCAGCTCAAAAAGATTTAACACTGAAGCTTTCTTT
j_call: TRBJ1-1
v_call: TRBV7-2
clone_size: once
d_call: .

cdr3_aa: CASSGGGDREGTQYF
cdr3_nt: TGTGCCAGCAGTGGGGGCGGGGACAGGGAGGGGACCCAGTACTTC
j_call: TRBJ2-5
v_call: TRBV28
clone_size: few
d_call: TRBD1

cdr3_aa: CATSGRTSRETQYF
cdr3_nt: TGTGCCACCAGCGGCAGGACTAGCCGAGAGACCCAGTACTTC
j_call: TRBJ2-5
v_call: TRBV15
clone_size: .
d_call: TRBD2

cdr3_aa: CAWSEDREHQPQHF
cdr3_nt: TGTGCCTGGAGTGAGGACAGAGAGCATCAGCCCCAGCATTTT
j_call: TRBJ1-5
v_call: TRBV30
clone_size: .
d_call: .

cdr3_aa: CASGQTANTIYF
cdr3_nt: TGTGCCAGCGGACAGACTGCAAACACCATATATTTT
j_call: TRBJ1-3
v_call: TRBV6-5
clone_size: .
d_call: .

cdr3_aa: CASSFTPGRAEAFF
cdr3_nt: TGCGCCAGCAGCTTCACCCCGGGGCGCGCTGAAGCTTTCTTT
j_call: TRBJ1-1
v_call: TRBV5-1
clone_size: .
d_call: .

cdr3_aa: CASSLQGTGDEQFF
cdr3_nt: TGTGCCAGCAGCTTACAGGGCACGGGAGATGAGCAGTTCTTC
j_call: TRBJ2-1
v_call: TRBV7-3
clone_size: .
d_call: .

cdr3_aa: CASSPSGWETNQPQHF
cdr3_nt: TGTGCCAGCAGCCCTTCAGGGTGGGAGACCAATCAGCCCCAGCATTTT
j_call: TRBJ1-5
v_call: TRBV7-9
clone_size: .
d_call: .

cdr3_aa: CASSASRGGREKLFF
cdr3_nt: TGTGCCAGCAGTGCAAGTAGGGGGGGCCGCGAAAAACTGTTTTTT
j_call: TRBJ1-4
v_call: TRBV2
clone_size: .
d_call: .

cdr3_aa: CASRSREGMLSAQHF
cdr3_nt: TGTGCCAGCAGATCTAGGGAGGGGATGTTATCCGCCCAGCATTTT
j_call: TRBJ1-5
v_call: TRBV28
clone_size: many
d_call: .

cdr3_aa: CASSPEEGLGGYTF
cdr3_nt: TGTGCCAGCAGCCCCGAAGAGGGGCTGGGTGGCTACACCTTC
j_call: TRBJ1-2
v_call: TRBV6-1
clone_size: .
d_call: .